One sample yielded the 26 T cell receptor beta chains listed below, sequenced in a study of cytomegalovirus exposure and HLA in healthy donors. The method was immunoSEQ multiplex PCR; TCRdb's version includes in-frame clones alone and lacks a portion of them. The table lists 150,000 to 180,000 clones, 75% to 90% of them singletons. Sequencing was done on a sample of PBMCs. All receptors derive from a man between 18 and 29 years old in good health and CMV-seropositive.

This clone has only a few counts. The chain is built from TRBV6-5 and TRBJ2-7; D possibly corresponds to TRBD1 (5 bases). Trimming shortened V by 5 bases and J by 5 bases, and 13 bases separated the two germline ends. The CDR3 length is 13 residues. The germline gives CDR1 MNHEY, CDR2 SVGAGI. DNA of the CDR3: TGTGCCAGCAGTCACAGGTCCCTCGACGAGCAGTACTTC. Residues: CASSHRSLDEQYF.

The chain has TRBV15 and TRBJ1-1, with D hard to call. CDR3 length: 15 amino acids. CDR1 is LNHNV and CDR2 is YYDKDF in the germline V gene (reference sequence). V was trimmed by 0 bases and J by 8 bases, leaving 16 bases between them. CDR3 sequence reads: CATSRDPPPTSEAFF. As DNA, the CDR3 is TGTGCCACCAGCAGAGATCCCCCCCCCACATCCGAAGCTTTCTTT.

As DNA, the CDR3 is TGTGCCACCAGCAGAGGGGGGAGGGATGAAAAACTGTTTTTT. This sequence encodes CATSRGGRDEKLFF. The V call is TRBV15, the J call TRBJ1-4; tentative D call: TRBD1 (5 bases). In germline, CDR1 is LNHNV, CDR2 YYDKDF (reference sequence). The CDR3 covers 14 residues. The V end was cut by 1 base, the J end by 6 bases, with 9 bases between.

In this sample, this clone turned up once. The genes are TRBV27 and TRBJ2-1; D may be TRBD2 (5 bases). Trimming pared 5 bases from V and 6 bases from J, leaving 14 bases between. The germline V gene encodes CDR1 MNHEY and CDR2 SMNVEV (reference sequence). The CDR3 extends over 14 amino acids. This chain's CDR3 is CASSLGLMANEQFF. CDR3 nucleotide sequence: TGTGCCAGCAGTCTCGGACTGATGGCCAATGAGCAGTTCTTC.

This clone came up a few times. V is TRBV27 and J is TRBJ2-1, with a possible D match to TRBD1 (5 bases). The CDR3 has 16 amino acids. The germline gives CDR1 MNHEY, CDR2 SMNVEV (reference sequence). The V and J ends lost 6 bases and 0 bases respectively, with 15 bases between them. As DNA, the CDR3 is TGTGCCAGCAGCCGACAGTCCTTAAGCTCCTACAATGAGCAGTTCTTC. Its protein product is CASSRQSLSSYNEQFF.

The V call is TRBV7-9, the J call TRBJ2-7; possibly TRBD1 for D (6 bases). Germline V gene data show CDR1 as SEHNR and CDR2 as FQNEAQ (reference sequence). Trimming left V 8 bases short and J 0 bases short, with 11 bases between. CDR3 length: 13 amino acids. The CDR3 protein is CASQQGGSYEQYF. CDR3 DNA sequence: TGTGCCAGCCAACAGGGCGGCTCCTACGAGCAGTACTTC.

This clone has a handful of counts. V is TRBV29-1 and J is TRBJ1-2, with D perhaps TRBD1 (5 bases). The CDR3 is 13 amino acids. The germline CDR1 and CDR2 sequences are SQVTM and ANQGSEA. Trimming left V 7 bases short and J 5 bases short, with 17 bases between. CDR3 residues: CSGGGASGYGYTF. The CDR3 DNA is TGCAGCGGTGGTGGGGCATCAGGATATGGCTACACCTTC.

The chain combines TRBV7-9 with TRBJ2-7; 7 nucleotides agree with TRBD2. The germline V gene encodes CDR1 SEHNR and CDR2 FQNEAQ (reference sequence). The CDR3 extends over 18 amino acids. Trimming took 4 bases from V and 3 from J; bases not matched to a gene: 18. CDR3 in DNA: TGTGCCAGCAGCTCTCGTCTCTCAGCTAGTGGGAGGGGCTACGAGCAGTACTTC. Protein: CASSSRLSASGRGYEQYF. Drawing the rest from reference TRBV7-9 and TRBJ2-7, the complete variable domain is DTGVSQNPRHKITKRGQNVTFRCDPISEHNRLYWYRQTLGQGPEFLTYFQNEAQLEKSRLLSDRFSAERPKGSFSTLEIQRTEQGDSAMYLCASSSRLSASGRGYEQYFGPGTRLTVT.

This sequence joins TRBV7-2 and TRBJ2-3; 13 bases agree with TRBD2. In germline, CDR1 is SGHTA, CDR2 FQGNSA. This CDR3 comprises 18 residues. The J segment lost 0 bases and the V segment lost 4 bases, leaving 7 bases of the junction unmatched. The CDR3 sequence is CASSSGLAGALSTDTQYF. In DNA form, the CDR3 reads TGTGCCAGCAGCTCAGGACTAGCGGGAGCTCTTAGCACAGATACGCAGTATTTT.

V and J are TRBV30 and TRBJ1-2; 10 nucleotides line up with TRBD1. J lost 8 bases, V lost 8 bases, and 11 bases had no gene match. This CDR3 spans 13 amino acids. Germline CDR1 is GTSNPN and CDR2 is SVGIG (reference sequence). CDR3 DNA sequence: TGTGCCCGGATGACAGGGGGCATCGGCGGCTACACCTTC. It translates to CARMTGGIGGYTF. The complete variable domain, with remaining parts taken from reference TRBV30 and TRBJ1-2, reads SQTIHQWPATLVQPVGSPLSLECTVEGTSNPNLYWYRQAAGRGLQLLFYSVGIGQISSEVPQNLSASRPQDRQFILSSKKLLLSDSGFYLCARMTGGIGGYTFGSGTRLTVV.

The CDR3 DNA is TGCAGCGTTGTCCATTGGACAGGACAAGGGGAGATTAATGAGCAGTTCTTC. Amino acid sequence: CSVVHWTGQGEINEQFF. The gene calls are TRBV29-1 and TRBJ2-1; 7 bases map to TRBD1. This CDR3 contains 17 residues. J was trimmed by 7 bases and V by 4 bases; bases with no gene match: 19. CDR1 and CDR2 (germline): SQVTM, ANQGSEA.

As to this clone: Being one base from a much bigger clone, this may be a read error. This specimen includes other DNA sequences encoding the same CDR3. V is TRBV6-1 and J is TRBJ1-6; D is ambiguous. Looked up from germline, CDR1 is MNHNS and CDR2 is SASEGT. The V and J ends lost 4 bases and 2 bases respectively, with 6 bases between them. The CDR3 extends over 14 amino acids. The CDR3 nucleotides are TGTGCCAGCAGTGCAGGCCCCTATAATTCACCCCTCCACTTT. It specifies CASSAGPYNSPLHF.

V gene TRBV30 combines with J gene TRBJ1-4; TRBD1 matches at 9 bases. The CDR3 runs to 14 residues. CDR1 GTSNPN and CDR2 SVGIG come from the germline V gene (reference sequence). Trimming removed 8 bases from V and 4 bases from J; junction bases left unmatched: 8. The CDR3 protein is CAGGTGSGNEKLFF. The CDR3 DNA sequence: TGTGCCGGGGGGACAGGGTCCGGTAATGAAAAACTGTTTTTT.

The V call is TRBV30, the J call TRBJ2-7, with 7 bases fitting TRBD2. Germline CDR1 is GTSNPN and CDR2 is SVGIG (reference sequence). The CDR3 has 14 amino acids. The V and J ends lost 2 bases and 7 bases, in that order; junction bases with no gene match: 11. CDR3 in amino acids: CAWSWAGARGEQYF. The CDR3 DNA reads TGTGCCTGGAGTTGGGCGGGAGCACGGGGGGAGCAGTACTTC.

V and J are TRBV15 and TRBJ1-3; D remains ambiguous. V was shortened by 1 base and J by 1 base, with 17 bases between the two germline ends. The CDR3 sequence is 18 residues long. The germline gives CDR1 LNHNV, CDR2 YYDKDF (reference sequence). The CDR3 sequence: CATSRGSARGKSGNTIYF. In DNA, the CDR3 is TGTGCCACCAGCAGAGGCTCCGCTCGCGGGAAATCTGGAAACACCATATATTTT.

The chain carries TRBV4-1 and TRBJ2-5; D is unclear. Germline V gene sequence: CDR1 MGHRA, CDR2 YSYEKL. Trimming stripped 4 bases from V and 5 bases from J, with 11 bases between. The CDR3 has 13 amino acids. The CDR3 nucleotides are TGCGCCAGCAGCCGCTTGGGCCGGGAGACCCAGTACTTC. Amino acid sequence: CASSRLGRETQYF.

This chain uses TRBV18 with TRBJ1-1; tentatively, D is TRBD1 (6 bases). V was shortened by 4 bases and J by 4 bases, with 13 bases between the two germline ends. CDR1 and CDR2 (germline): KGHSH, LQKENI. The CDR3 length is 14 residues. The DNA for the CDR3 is TGTGCCAGCTCACTGGTAGGGGGGGGCACTGAAGCTTTCTTT. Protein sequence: CASSLVGGGTEAFF.

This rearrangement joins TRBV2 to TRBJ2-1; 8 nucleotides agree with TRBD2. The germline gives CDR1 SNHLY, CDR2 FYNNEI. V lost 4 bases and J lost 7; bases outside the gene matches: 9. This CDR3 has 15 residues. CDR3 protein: CASSAAGGYGNEQFF. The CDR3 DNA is TGTGCCAGCAGTGCGGCGGGGGGCTACGGAAATGAGCAGTTCTTC.

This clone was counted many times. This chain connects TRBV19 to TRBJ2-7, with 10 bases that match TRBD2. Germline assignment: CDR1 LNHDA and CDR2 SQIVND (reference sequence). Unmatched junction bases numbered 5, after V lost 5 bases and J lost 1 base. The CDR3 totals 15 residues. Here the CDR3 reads CASSSTLAGSYEQYF. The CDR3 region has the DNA TGTGCCAGTAGTTCCACACTAGCGGGGTCCTACGAGCAGTACTTC.

The CDR3 sequence: CASSYPNRGTGELFF. The CDR3 bases are TGTGCCAGCAGTTACCCGAACAGGGGCACCGGGGAGCTGTTTTTT. The genes are TRBV6-5 and TRBJ2-2; 7 bases line up with TRBD1. Trimming removed 2 bases from V and 4 bases from J; junction bases left unmatched: 4. Per the germline V gene, CDR1 is MNHEY and CDR2 is SVGAGI. The CDR3 runs 15 residues.

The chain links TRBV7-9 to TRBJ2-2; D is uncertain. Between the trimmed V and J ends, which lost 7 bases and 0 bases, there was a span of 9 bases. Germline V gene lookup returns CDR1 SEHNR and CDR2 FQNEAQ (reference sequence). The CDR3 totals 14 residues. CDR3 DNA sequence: TGTGCCAGCACCATAGTTACGAACACCGGGGAGCTGTTTTTT. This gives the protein CASTIVTNTGELFF.

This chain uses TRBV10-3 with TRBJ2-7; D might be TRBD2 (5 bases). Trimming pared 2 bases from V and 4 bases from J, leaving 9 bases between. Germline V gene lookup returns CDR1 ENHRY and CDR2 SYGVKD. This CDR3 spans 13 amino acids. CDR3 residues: CAISEPGVYEQYF. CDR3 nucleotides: TGTGCCATCAGTGAGCCCGGGGTTTACGAGCAGTACTTC.

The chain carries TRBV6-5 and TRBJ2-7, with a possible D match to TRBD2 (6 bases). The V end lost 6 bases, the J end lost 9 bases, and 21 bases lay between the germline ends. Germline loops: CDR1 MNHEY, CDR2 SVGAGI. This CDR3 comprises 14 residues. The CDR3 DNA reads TGTGCCAGCAGGCCCGGGACGGGTGCCGGGGGGCAGTACTTC. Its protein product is CASRPGTGAGGQYF.

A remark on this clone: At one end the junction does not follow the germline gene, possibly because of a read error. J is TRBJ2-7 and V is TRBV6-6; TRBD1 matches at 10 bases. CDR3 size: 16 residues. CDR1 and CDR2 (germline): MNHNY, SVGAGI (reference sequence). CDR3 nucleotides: TGTGCCAGCAGTCCTCACAGGGACAGGGGCTCCAACGAGCAGTACTTC. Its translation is CASSPHRDRGSNEQYF.

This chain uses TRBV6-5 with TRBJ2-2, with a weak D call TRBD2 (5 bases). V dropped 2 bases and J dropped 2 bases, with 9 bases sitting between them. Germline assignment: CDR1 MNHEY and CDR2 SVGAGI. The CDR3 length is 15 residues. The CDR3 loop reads CASSYEGRNTGELFF. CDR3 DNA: TGTGCCAGCAGTTACGAGGGCAGAAACACCGGGGAGCTGTTTTTT.

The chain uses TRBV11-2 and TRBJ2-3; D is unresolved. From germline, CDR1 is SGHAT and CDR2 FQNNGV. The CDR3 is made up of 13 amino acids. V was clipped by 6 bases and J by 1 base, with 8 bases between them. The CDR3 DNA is TGTGCCAGCAGTCCGTCTGGCACAGATACGCAGTATTTT. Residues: CASSPSGTDTQYF.